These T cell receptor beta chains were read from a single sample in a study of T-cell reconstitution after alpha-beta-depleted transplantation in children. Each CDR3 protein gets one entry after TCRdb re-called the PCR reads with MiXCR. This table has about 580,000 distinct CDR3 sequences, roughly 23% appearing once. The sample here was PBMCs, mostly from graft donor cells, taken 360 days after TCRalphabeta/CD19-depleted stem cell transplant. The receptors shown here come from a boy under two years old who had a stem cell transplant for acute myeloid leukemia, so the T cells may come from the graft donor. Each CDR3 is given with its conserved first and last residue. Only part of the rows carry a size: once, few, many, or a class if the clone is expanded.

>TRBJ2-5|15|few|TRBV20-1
CSVHRWDRGEETQYF
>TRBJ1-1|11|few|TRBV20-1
CSAEPNTEAFF
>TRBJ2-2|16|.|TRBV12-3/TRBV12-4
CASSLRDRGATGELFF
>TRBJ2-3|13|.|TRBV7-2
CASALDGPDTQYF
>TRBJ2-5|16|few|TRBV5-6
CASSFPSSGGAETQYF
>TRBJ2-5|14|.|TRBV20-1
CSAGTPRGRETQYF
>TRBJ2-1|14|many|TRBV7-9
CASTWGSSYNEQFF
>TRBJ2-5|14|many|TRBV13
CASSLSSGRETQYF
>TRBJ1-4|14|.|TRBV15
CATSTGRTNEKLFF
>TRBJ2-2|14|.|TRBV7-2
CASSPTSGAGELFF
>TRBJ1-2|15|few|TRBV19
CASSIVGQSNYGYTF
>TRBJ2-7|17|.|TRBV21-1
CASSNVRGLLSSYEQYF
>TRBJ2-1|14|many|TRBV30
CAWEPGLVVHEQFF
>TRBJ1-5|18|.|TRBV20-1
CSAPPGFGTGGAGKPQHF
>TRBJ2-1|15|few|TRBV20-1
CSARDGTRGYNEQFF
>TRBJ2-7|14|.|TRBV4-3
CASSQDGGSYEQYF
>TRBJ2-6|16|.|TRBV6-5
CASSYPGQVGANVLTF
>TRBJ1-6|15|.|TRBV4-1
CASNLGTGWGSPLHF
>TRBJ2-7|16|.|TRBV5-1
CASSLGLAESSYEQYF
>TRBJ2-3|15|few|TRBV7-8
CASSVTGTEADTQYF
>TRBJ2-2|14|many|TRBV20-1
CSARDRLNTGELFF
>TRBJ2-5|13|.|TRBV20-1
CSALGPLEETQYF
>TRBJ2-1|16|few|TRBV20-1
CSARTPRGLAYNEQFF